This T cell receptor (beta chain) was identified in a study of T cells in Graves' hyperthyroidism and ophthalmopathy. Study-level results: The majority of expanded thyroid clonotypes above 0.001 also appeared in blood.

Diagnostic assessment was based on clinical symptoms, serum thyroxine and TRAb, thyroid ultrasound and orbital computed tomography. Comments on this clonotype: The antigen remains undetermined.

It was RNA transcripts that yielded the amplified TCR beta CDR3 regions. First-round RT-PCR targeting the TCR CDR3 was performed with the HTBI primer set. Using its own MiXCR run on the multiplex PCR reads, TCRdb lists one record per CDR3 protein. The sample contains tens of thousands of distinct CDR3 sequences, approximately 50% of which appear only once. V was clipped by 3 bases and J by 7 bases, with 12 bases between them. Germline V gene sequence: CDR1 DFQATT, CDR2 SNEGSKA (reference sequence). This CDR3 contains 13 residues. V is TRBV20-1 and J is TRBJ1-4, with D perhaps matching TRBD1 (5 bases). This clonotype originated in a man younger than 35 with Graves' hyperthyroidism. Specimen: peripheral blood or thyroid tissue (not recorded which). This chain's CDR3 is CSASGRGGEKLFF. The CDR3 coding sequence is TGCAGTGCTAGCGGTAGGGGAGGTGAAAAACTGTTTTTT.